The T cell receptor (beta chain) under discussion was sequenced for a study of T cells in women clearing cervical HPV infection. Germline V lookup: CDR1 SNHLY, CDR2 FYNNEI. The CDR3 extends over 16 amino acids. V lost 3 bases and J lost 0, with 13 bases in between. Details on this clone: Its antigen is not identified. From the germline J gene comes the end of the CDR3, since the read stops 3 residues before it.

Regarding the study as a whole: Cases carried less TRBV6-7 than controls: approximately 0.1% versus 0.16%.

Profiled with immunoSEQ multiplex PCR; TCRdb holds only in-frame clones, not every one. Here the sample table reports some 37,000 clones. The gene calls are TRBV2 and TRBJ2-3; D possibly corresponds to TRBD2 (5 bases). Material for sequencing was blood buffy coat. This receptor was taken from a woman aged 18 to 75 with a cervical HPV16 infection that either progressed to CIN3+ or cleared (not recorded which). CDR3 DNA (partial): TGTGCCAGCAGTGATGTGGCGGGTGCTAGCACAGATACG. Translated: CASSDVAGASTDT. The entire CDR3 protein reads CASSDVAGASTDTQYF. The whole variable domain, filled in from reference TRBV2 and TRBJ2-3, reads EPEVTQTPSHQVTQMGQEVILRCVPISNHLYFYWYRQILGQKVEFLVSFYNNEISEKSEIFDDQFSVERPDGSNFTLKIRSTKLEDSAMYFCASSDVAGASTDTQYFGPGTRLTVL.